The clone carrying this T cell receptor beta chain was counted ten times or more. Its specificity is not known. The CDR3 end is not reached by the read, which stops 3 residues before it; the germline J gene fills it in. There are 16 residues in the CDR3. Germline CDR1 SGHRS, CDR2 YFSETQ. The V and J ends lost 0 bases and 8 bases, in that order; junction bases with no gene match: 8. This entry comes from a study of T cell clonality in common variable immunodeficiency. Study-wide findings and caveats: Fewer TCRbeta clones were shared among CVID subjects than controls. CVID subjects had higher TCRbeta clonality than healthy controls, most marked in about a third. In common variable immunodeficiency, TCR beta chains reportedly carried fewer deletions and N-nucleotide insertions.

Method: immunoSEQ multiplex PCR; TCRdb's copy keeps in-frame clones and lacks some. The sample presents tens of thousands of clones, none singletons. This chain connects TRBV5-1 to TRBJ1-4; 9 bases fit TRBD1. The receptor was isolated from a person aged 18-70 years in good health. Source material: peripheral blood mononuclear cells. The covered CDR3 bases are TGCGCCAGCAGCTTGGGGGACAGGGAAGTTAACGAAAAA. Protein: CASSLGDREVNEK. The complete CDR3 sequence is CASSLGDREVNEKLFF.